Listed below are T cell receptor beta chains from one sample, sequenced in a study of blood T cell repertoires in COVID-19. Measured with immunoSEQ multiplex PCR; TCRdb has only the in-frame clones, and not every one. Of fewer than 300,000 clones in the sample, more than 75% were seen once. Sequenced: peripheral blood. These receptors originate from a woman aged 45-60 years with acute or convalescent COVID-19. CDR3s include the opening cysteine and the closing phenylalanine or tryptophan. D genes are given only for firm matches. Size tells how often a clone was seen (once, few, many) or the class of an expanded clone, and some rows leave it out.

d_call	j_call	v_call	clone_size	cdr3_nt	cdr3_aa
TRBD1	TRBJ1-1	TRBV3-1/TRBV3-2	.	TGTGCCAGCAGCTCAATGGGACAGGGGCCGAACACTGAAGCTTTCTTT	CASSSMGQGPNTEAFF
TRBD1	TRBJ2-7	TRBV6-5	.	TGTGCCAGCACGGGCAGGGGGTACGAGCAGTACTTC	CASTGRGYEQYF
TRBD2	TRBJ2-1	TRBV19	.	TGTGCCAGTAGTATGACTAGCGGGGACTACAATGAGCAGTTCTTC	CASSMTSGDYNEQFF
TRBD1	TRBJ2-7	TRBV27	.	TGTGCCAGCCGAACAGGGGGAACCTACGAGCAGTACTTC	CASRTGGTYEQYF
.	TRBJ2-4	TRBV28	.	TGTGCCAGCAGTTTGAACACAGTAGCCAAAAACATTCAGTACTTC	CASSLNTVAKNIQYF
TRBD2	TRBJ2-1	TRBV4-3	.	TGCGCCAGCAGCCTTAGCGGGAGGGCCTCCAATGAGCAGTTCTTC	CASSLSGRASNEQFF
.	TRBJ1-6	TRBV5-5	.	TGTGCCAGCAGCTTGGCGGGGAGCTCCTATAATTCACCCCTCCACTTT	CASSLAGSSYNSPLHF
TRBD1	TRBJ1-1	TRBV27	.	TGTGCCAGCAGTTACAGGGACAGGGGGCTTACTGAAGCTTTCTTT	CASSYRDRGLTEAFF
TRBD1	TRBJ2-7	TRBV28	.	TGTGCCAGCAGTTTACCTGTAAATCGGGACAGGGAATCCTACGAGCAGTACTTC	CASSLPVNRDRESYEQYF
.	TRBJ1-1	TRBV7-2	.	TGTGCCAGCAGCTCGCCGCGGGGGGACGGCTGGAGGACTGAAGCTTTCTTT	CASSSPRGDGWRTEAFF
.	TRBJ2-5	TRBV5-1	.	TGCGCCAGCAGACCTCAGGGGCTCGGGGAGACCCAGTACTTC	CASRPQGLGETQYF
TRBD2	TRBJ2-7	TRBV4-2	.	TGTGCCAGCAGCCAGGGCTCGGGACTAGCGAGGTACGAGCAGTACTTC	CASSQGSGLARYEQYF
.	TRBJ2-4	TRBV27	.	TGTGCCAGCAGTTTAACCCCCACAGGGCTCAAAAACATTCAGTACTTC	CASSLTPTGLKNIQYF
.	TRBJ1-5	TRBV3-1/TRBV3-2	.	TGTGCCAGCAGCCGAAACAGGGAATCGTCCCAGCATTTT	CASSRNRESSQHF
.	TRBJ2-1	TRBV28	.	TGTGCCAGCAGTGTACAGGGTAAATCCGACAATGAGCAGTTCTTC	CASSVQGKSDNEQFF
.	TRBJ2-1	TRBV20-1	.	TGCAGTGGACTCTCCTACAATGAGCAGTTCTTC	CSGLSYNEQFF
TRBD2	TRBJ2-7	TRBV5-4	.	TGTGCCAGCAGCTTGGGTGGTAGCGGGGGAAGCTACGAGCAGTACTTC	CASSLGGSGGSYEQYF
TRBD1	TRBJ1-2	TRBV5-4	few	TGTGCCAGCAGCTTGGGACAGGGGACGGATGGCTACACCTTC	CASSLGQGTDGYTF
TRBD2	TRBJ2-1	TRBV7-3	.	TGTGCCAGCAGCCTTAGCGGGACCGACTCCTACAATGAGCAGTTCTTC	CASSLSGTDSYNEQFF
.	TRBJ2-7	TRBV21-1	.	TGTGCCAGCAGCAAAGTTCGGAGTGACCCCGGGCAGGGGGCAAACGAGCAGTACTTC	CASSKVRSDPGQGANEQYF
.	TRBJ2-5	TRBV7-2	.	TGTGCCAGCAGCTTCCGGACTCCTCAAGAGACCCAGTACTTC	CASSFRTPQETQYF
TRBD1	TRBJ1-5	TRBV19	.	TGTGCCAGTAGTAGGGGGACAGGACTCAATCAGCCCCAGCATTTT	CASSRGTGLNQPQHF
.	TRBJ1-3	TRBV6-1	.	TGTGCCAGCAGTGAATCCAGGACAGCCGCCGGAAACACCATATATTTT	CASSESRTAAGNTIYF